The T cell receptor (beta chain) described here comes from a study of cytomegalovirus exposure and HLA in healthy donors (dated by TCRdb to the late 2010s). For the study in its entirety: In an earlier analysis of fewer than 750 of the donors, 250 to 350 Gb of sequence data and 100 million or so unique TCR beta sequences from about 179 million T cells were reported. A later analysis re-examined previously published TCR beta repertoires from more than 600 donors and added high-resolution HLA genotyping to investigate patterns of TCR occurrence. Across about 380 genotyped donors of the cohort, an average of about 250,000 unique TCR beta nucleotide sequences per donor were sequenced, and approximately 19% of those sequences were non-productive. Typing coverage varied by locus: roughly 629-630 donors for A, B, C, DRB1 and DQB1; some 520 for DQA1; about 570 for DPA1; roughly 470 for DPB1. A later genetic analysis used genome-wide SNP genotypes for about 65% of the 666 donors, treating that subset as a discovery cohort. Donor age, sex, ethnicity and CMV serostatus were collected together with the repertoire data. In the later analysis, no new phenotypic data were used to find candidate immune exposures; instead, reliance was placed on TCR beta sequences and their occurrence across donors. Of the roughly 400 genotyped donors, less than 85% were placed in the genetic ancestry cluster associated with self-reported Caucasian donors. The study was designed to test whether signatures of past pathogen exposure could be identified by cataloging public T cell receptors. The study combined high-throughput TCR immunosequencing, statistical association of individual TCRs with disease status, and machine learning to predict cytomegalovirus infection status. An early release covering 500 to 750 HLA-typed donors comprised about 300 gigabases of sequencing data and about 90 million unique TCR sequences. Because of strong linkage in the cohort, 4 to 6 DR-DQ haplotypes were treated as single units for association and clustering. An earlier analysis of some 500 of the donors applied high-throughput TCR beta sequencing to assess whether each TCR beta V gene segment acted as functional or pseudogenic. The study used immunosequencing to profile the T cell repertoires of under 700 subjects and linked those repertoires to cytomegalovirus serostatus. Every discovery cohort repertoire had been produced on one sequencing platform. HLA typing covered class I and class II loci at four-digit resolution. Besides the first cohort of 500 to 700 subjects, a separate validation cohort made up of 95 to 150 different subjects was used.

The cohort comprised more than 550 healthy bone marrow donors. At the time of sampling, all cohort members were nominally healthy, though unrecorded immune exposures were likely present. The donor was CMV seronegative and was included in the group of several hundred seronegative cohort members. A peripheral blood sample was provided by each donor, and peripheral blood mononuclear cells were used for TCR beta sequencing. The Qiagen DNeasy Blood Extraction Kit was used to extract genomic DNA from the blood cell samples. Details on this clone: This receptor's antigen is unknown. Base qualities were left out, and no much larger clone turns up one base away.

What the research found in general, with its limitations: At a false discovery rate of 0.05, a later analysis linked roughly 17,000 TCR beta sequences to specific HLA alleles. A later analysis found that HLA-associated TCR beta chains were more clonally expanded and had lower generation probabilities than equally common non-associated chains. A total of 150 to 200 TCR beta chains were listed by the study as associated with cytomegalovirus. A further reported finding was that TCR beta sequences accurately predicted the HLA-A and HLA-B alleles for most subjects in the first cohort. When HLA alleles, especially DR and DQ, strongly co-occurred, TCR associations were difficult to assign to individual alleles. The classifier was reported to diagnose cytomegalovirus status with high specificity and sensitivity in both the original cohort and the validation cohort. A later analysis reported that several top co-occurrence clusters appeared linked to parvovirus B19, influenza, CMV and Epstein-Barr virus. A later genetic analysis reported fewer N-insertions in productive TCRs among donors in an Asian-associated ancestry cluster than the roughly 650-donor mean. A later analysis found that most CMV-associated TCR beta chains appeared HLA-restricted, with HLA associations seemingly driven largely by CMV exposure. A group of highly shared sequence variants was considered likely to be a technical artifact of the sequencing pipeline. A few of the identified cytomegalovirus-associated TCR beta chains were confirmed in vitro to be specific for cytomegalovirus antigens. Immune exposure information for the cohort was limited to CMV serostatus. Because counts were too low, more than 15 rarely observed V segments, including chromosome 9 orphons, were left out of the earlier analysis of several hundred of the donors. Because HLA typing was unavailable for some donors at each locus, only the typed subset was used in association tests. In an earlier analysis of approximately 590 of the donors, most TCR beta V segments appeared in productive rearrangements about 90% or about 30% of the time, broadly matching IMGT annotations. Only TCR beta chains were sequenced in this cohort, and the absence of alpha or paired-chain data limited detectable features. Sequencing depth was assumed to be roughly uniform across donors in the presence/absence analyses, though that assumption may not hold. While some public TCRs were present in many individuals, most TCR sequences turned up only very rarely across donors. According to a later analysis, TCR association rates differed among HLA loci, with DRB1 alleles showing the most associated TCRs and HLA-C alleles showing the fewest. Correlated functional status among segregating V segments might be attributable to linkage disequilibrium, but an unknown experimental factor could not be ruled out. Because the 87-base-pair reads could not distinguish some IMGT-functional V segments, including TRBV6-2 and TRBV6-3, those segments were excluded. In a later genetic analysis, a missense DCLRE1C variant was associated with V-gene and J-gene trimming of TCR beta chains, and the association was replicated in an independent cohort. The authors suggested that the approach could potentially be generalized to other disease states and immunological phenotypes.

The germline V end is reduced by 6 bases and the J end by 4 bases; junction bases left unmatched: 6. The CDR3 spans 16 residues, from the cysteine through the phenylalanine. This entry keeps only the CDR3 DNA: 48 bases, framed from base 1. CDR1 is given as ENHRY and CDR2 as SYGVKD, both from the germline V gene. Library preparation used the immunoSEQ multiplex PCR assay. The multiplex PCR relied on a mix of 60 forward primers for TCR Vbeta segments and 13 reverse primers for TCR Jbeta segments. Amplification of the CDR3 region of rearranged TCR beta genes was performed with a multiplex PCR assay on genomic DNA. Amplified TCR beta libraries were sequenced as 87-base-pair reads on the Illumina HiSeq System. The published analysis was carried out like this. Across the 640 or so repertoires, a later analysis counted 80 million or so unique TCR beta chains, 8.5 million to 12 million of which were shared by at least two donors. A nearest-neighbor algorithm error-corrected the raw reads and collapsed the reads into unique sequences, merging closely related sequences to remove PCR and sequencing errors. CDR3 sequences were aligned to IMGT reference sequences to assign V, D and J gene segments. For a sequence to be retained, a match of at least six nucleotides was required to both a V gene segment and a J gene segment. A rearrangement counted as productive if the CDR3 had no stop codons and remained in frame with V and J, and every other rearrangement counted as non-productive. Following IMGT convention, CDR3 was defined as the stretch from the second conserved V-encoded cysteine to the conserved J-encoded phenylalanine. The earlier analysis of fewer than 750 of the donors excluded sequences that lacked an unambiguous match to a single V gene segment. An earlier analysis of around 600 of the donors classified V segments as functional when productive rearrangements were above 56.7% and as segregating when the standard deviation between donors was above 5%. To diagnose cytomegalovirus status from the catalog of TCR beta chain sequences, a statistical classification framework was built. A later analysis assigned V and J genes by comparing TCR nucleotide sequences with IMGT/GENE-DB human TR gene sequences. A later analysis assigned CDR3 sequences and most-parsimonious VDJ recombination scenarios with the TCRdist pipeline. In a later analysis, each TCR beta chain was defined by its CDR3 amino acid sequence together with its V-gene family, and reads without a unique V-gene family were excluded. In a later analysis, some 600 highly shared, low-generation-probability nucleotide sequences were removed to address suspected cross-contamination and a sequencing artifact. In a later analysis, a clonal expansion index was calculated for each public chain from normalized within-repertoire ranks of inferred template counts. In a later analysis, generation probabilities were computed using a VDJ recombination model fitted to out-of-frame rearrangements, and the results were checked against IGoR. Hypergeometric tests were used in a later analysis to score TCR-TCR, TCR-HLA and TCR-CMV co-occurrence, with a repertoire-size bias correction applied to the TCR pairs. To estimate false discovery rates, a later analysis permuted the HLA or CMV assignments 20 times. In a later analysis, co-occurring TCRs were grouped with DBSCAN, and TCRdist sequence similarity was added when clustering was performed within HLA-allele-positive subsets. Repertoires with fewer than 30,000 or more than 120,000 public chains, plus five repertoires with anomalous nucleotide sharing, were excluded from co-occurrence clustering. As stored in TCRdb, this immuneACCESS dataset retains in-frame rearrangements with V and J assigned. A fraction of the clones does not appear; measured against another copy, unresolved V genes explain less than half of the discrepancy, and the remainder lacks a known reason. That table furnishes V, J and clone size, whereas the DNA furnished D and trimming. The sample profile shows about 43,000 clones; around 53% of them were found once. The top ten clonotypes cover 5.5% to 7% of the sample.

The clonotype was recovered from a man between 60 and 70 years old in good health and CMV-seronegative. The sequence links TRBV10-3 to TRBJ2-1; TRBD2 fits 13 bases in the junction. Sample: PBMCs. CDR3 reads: CAIRPGLAGKYNEQFF. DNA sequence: TGTGCCATCAGACCGGGACTAGCGGGAAAGTACAATGAGCAGTTCTTC.